The clone carrying this T cell receptor beta chain was counted a single time. The antigen is unknown. V was clipped by 4 bases and J by 6 bases; unmatched bases: 9. The CDR3 is 15 residues long. Germline V gene lookup returns CDR1 LGHNA and CDR2 YSLEER. This sample is part of a study of somatic mutations in cytotoxic T cells in rheumatoid arthritis. Study as a whole: Patients gave 30 ml EDTA peripheral blood immediately after diagnosis, prior to starting treatment.

Findings and limits, study-wide: It was found that CD8+ T-cell clonality in rheumatoid arthritis patients did not differ significantly from that in age-matched healthy controls. The authors did not adjust the slight TRBV07 underrepresentation in rheumatoid arthritis patients for multiple comparisons.

Original handling: When patient CD8+ clones larger than 1% were compared with published virus-specific TCRB sequences, few matched. The protocol was immunoSEQ multiplex PCR, while the TCRdb copy is restricted to in-frame clones and leaves out a portion. V and J calls and clone size come straight from that table; D and trimming were deduced from the DNA. The table records approximately 21,000 clones, about 83% of them present only once. The rearrangement links TRBV4-3 to TRBJ1-2; TRBD1 agrees at 9 bases. The source is an adult with rheumatoid arthritis. The sequencing sample was made of CD8+ T cells sorted from blood. The DNA of the CDR3 is TGCGCCAGCAGCCCGAACAGGGACAGGGTGCATGGCTACACCTTC. Amino acids: CASSPNRDRVHGYTF.